Presented here are 10 T cell receptor beta chains from one specimen sequenced in a study of quantifying T cell responses using KT2 cells. Whole-study context: RNA was reverse transcribed with TCR alpha and beta constant-region primers.

A single-stranded UMI oligo with SP2 sequence was ligated to cDNA 3' ends. The first PCR ran approximately 4 cycles with an equimolar RC1.1 and RC1.2 beta primer mix. From the UMI-ligation and nested PCR reads, TCRdb called clonotypes with MiXCR, one entry per CDR3 protein. The repertoire includes 40,000 or so distinct CDR3 sequences, approximately 17% of them detected once, and about 40% sits in the top ten. The specimen was PBMCs spiked with cells of the T cell clone KT2. Receptor source: a human donor.

Written as DNA, the CDR3 is TGTGCCAGCAGTTTAAATTCTTACAATGAGCAGTTCTTC. Translation: CASSLNSYNEQFF. The V and J genes are TRBV27 and TRBJ2-1; D is undetermined. V was shortened by 2 bases and J by 4 bases, with 6 bases between the two germline ends. Germline assignment: CDR1 MNHEY and CDR2 SMNVEV (reference sequence). CDR3 length: 13 residues.

The chain has TRBV12-3 or TRBV12-4 and TRBJ2-3; 9 positions match TRBD1. The J segment lost 2 bases and the V segment lost 3 bases, leaving 3 bases of the junction unmatched. The CDR3 consists of 15 residues. The CDR3: CASSLGDRDTDTQYF. The CDR3 region has the DNA TGTGCCAGCAGTTTGGGGGACAGGGACACAGATACGCAGTATTTT.

The chain is built from TRBV11-2 and TRBJ2-3; D is ambiguous. This CDR3 is 13 amino acids long. In germline, CDR1 is SGHAT, CDR2 FQNNGV. V lost 5 bases and J 6 bases, leaving 12 bases between the germline ends. CDR3 sequence: CASSLQRTDTQYF. In DNA, the CDR3 is TGTGCCAGCAGCCTCCAGAGAACTGATACGCAGTATTTT.

The chain joins TRBV6-5 to TRBJ1-1; D may be TRBD1 (5 bases). V was clipped by 4 bases and J by 7 bases, with 22 bases between them. CDR3 length: 16 residues. CDR1 is MNHEY and CDR2 is SVGAGI in the germline V gene. The CDR3 loop reads CASSLEGGQLRGEAFF. In DNA, the CDR3 is TGTGCCAGCAGTTTAGAGGGTGGGCAGCTGAGGGGTGAAGCTTTCTTT.

V and J are TRBV12-3 or TRBV12-4 and TRBJ2-3, with no clear D. This CDR3 is built from 15 residues. The V end lost 3 bases, the J end lost 0 bases, and 10 bases lay between the germline ends. The CDR3 DNA sequence: TGTGCCAGCAGTTTTCCTCGGGCTAGCACAGATACGCAGTATTTT. Amino acid sequence: CASSFPRASTDTQYF.

This clonotype was detected only a few times. The chain recombines TRBV10-1 with TRBJ2-7, with 10 bases fitting TRBD2. There are 14 residues in the CDR3. V shed 4 bases, J shed 3 bases, and the junction held 3 bases outside the gene matches. CDR1 and CDR2 (germline): WNHNN, SYGVQD (reference sequence). For the CDR3, the DNA is TGCGCCAGCAGTGGGACTAGCGGAGACTACGAGCAGTACTTC. Protein sequence: CASSGTSGDYEQYF.

The chain links TRBV4-1 to TRBJ2-7; the D is unclear. Trimming pared 0 bases from V and 4 bases from J, leaving 4 bases between. The germline gives CDR1 MGHRA, CDR2 YSYEKL. This CDR3 has 12 residues. The CDR3 DNA sequence: TGCGCCAGCAGCCAAGAAGGATACGAGCAGTACTTC. Protein sequence: CASSQEGYEQYF.

V usage is TRBV15 and J usage is TRBJ2-1; TRBD1 might be the D (5 bases). This CDR3 spans 14 amino acids. In germline, CDR1 is LNHNV, CDR2 YYDKDF (reference sequence). The germline V and J ends were trimmed by 0 bases and 5 bases, with 8 bases remaining between them. The CDR3 loop is CATSRDRVDNEQFF. In nucleotides, the CDR3 is TGTGCCACCAGCAGAGACAGGGTAGACAATGAGCAGTTCTTC.

There are a few counts of this clonotype. This sequence joins TRBV18 and TRBJ2-5; 7 bases match TRBD1. Germline V gives CDR1 KGHSH, CDR2 LQKENI. The J segment lost 2 bases and the V segment lost 1 base, leaving 1 base of the junction unmatched. CDR3 length: 14 residues. The CDR3 DNA reads as TGTGCCAGCTCACCACGGACAGGACAAGAGACCCAGTACTTC. Its protein is CASSPRTGQETQYF.

This clonotype was picked up a small number of times. The CDR3 spells CASSLDPDTQYF. CDR3 bases: TGCGCCAGCAGCTTGGACCCAGATACGCAGTATTTT. This rearrangement joins TRBV5-1 to TRBJ2-3, with no clear D. The CDR3 contains 12 residues. The V gene's germline CDR1 is SGHRS and CDR2 YFSETQ. Trimming removed 0 bases from V and 4 bases from J, with 3 bases in between.